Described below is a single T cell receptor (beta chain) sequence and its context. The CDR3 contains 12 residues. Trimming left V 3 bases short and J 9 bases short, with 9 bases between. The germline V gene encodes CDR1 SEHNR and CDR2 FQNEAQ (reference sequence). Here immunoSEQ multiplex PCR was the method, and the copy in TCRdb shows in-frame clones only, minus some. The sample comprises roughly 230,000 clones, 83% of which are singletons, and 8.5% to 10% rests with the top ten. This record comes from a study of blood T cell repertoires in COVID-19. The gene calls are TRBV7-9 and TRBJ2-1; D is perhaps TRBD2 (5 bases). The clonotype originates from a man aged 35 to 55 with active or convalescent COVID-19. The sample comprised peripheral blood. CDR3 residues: CASSFLSGEQFF. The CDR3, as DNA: TGTGCCAGCAGCTTTTTGAGCGGTGAGCAGTTCTTC. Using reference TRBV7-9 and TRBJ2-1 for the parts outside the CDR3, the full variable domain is DTGVSQNPRHKITKRGQNVTFRCDPISEHNRLYWYRQTLGQGPEFLTYFQNEAQLEKSRLLSDRFSAERPKGSFSTLEIQRTEQGDSAMYLCASSFLSGEQFFGPGTRLTVL.